This T cell receptor beta chain was recovered during a study of cytomegalovirus exposure and HLA in healthy donors. J gave up 5 bases and V 4 bases, and 9 bases lay outside the gene matches. The germline V gene has CDR1 SGHRS and CDR2 YFSETQ. The CDR3 has 14 residues. The PCR used 60 Vbeta and 13 Jbeta primers. Measured with immunoSEQ multiplex PCR; TCRdb has only the in-frame clones, and not every one. This repertoire shows about 130,000 clones, 81% found once; its top ten account for around 4%. The TCR was taken from a man aged 18 to 29 in good health and CMV-seropositive. The sample taken for sequencing was PBMCs. V usage is TRBV5-1 and J usage is TRBJ2-7, with 7 bases matching TRBD2. The DNA for the CDR3 is TGCGCCAGCAGCCCAGCGGGGCTGGGGAACGAGCAGTACTTC. This sequence encodes CASSPAGLGNEQYF.